This T cell receptor (beta chain) was recorded in a study of long-term antiretroviral therapy in people with HIV. At the survey level, the v3.0 immunoSEQ assay was run. Profiling relied on immunoSEQ multiplex PCR, and the TCRdb table lists in-frame clones only, not all of them. The repertoire has 25,000 to 30,000 clones, 86% of them found once; the top ten carry 4.8%. Study conclusions and caveats: Diversity remained lower than transplant donor controls, even though it increased after ART.

With respect to this clone: The antigen is unknown.

The sequence was collected from a woman in her twenties or thirties with HIV. Specimen: unsorted PBMCs, collected 0.8 years after starting antiretroviral therapy.

The CDR3 protein is CASSQEGSDSLNTEAFF. The CDR3 coding sequence is TGTGCCAGCAGCCAAGAAGGTTCGGACAGCTTGAACACTGAAGCTTTCTTT. The chain joins TRBV14 to TRBJ1-1; a weak D match, TRBD1 (6 bases). The CDR3 is made up of 17 amino acids. Germline CDR1 and CDR2: SGHDN and FVKESK. Trimming removed 0 bases from V and 0 bases from J, with 14 bases in between. Based on the CDR3 plus reference TRBV14 and TRBJ1-1, the full variable domain is EAGVTQFPSHSVIEKGQTVTLRCDPISGHDNLYWYRRVMGKEIKFLLHFVKESKQDESGMPNNRFLAERTGGTYSTLKVQPAELEDSGVYFCASSQEGSDSLNTEAFFGQGTRLTVV.